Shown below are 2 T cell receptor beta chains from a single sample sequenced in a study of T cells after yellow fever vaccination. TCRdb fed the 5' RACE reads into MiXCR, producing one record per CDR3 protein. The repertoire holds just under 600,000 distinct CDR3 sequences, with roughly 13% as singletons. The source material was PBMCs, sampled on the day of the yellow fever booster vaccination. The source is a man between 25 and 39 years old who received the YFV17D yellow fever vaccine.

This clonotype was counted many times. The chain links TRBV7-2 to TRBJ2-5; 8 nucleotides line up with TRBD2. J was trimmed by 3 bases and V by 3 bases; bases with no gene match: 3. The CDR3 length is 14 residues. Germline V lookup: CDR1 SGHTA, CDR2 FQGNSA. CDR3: CASSLGSGKETQYF. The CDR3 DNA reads TGTGCCAGCAGCTTGGGTAGCGGGAAAGAGACCCAGTACTTC.

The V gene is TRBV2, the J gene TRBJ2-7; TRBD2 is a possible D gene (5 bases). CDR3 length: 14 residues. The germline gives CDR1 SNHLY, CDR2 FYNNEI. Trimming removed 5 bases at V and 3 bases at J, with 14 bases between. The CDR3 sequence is CASSRGKLDYEQYF. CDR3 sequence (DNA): TGTGCCAGCAGTCGGGGTAAATTAGACTACGAGCAGTACTTC. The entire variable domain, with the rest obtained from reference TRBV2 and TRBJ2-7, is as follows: EPEVTQTPSHQVTQMGQEVILRCVPISNHLYFYWYRQILGQKVEFLVSFYNNEISEKSEIFDDQFSVERPDGSNFTLKIRSTKLEDSAMYFCASSRGKLDYEQYFGPGTRLTVT.